These 25 T cell receptor beta chains were all obtained from the same sample, sequenced in a study of T cells in Graves' hyperthyroidism and ophthalmopathy. The TCR beta CDR3 regions underwent amplification using RNA transcripts as the source. First-round RT-PCR with HTBI primers amplified the TCR CDR3 region. TCRdb fed the multiplex PCR reads into MiXCR, producing one record per CDR3 protein. The repertoire consists of around 350,000 distinct CDR3 sequences, with 15% to 20% occurring once and the leading ten covering approximately 4%. Sequencing was performed on blood. These receptors were obtained from a woman aged 18-29 years with Graves' hyperthyroidism.

This chain connects TRBV28 to TRBJ2-7; 8 nucleotides match TRBD1. Per germline, CDR1 MDHEN and CDR2 SYDVKM. The CDR3 sequence is 16 residues long. V lost 5 bases, J lost 4 bases, and 13 bases stayed unmatched. CDR3 in amino acids: CASSPAPGQASYEQYF. In DNA, the CDR3 is TGTGCCAGCAGTCCGGCTCCGGGACAGGCTTCATACGAGCAGTACTTC.

There are a few counts of this clonotype. The chain joins TRBV7-9 to TRBJ1-2; the D is unclear. Germline CDR1 reads SEHNR; CDR2 reads FQNEAQ (reference sequence). The CDR3 is 11 residues long. Trimming removed 5 bases from V and 7 bases from J, with 8 bases in between. The CDR3 protein is CASSDLGGYTF. In DNA, the CDR3 is TGTGCCAGCAGCGACCTCGGTGGCTACACCTTC.

This clonotype appeared a few times. The gene calls are TRBV6-1 and TRBJ1-5; TRBD1 agrees at 9 bases. This CDR3 has 15 residues. The V segment lost 6 bases and the J segment 6 bases; nucleotides outside the gene matches: 9. Germline assignment: CDR1 MNHNS and CDR2 SASEGT. This CDR3 is CASSPGQGSGQPQHF. CDR3 DNA: TGTGCCAGCAGCCCGGGACAGGGCTCCGGTCAGCCCCAGCATTTT.

This clonotype was found many times. The chain uses TRBV12-3 or TRBV12-4 and TRBJ2-5; possibly TRBD1 or TRBD2 for D (5 bases each). The CDR3 runs to 12 residues. V lost 7 bases and J lost 5, with 11 bases in between. The DNA of the CDR3 is TGTGCCAGCACCTCCTGGGGGGAGACCCAGTACTTC. Protein: CASTSWGETQYF.

This clonotype was counted ten times or more. The chain joins TRBV4-2 to TRBJ2-7; no reliable D call. This CDR3 spans 14 amino acids. Germline loops: CDR1 LGHNA, CDR2 YNFKEQ. V was clipped by 0 bases and J by 1 base, with 7 bases between them. The CDR3 DNA is TGTGCCAGCAGCCAAGATACCGGGTCCTACGAGCAGTACTTC. Translated: CASSQDTGSYEQYF.

This clonotype was counted between two and nine times. The CDR3 DNA sequence: TGTGCCAGCAGGGACAGGGGTGAGACCCAGTACTTC. This gives the protein CASRDRGETQYF. The chain combines TRBV19 with TRBJ2-5; TRBD1 aligns across 10 bases. V shed 9 bases, J shed 5 bases, and the junction held 3 bases outside the gene matches. Germline V lookup: CDR1 LNHDA, CDR2 SQIVND (reference sequence). This CDR3 contains 12 residues.

This clonotype was observed many times. The chain recombines TRBV19 with TRBJ1-1; the match to TRBD1 covers 8 bases. The junction had 3 bases not matched to a gene; V was cut back by 6 bases and J by 0 bases. This CDR3 region has 14 residues. Germline V gene data show CDR1 as LNHDA and CDR2 as SQIVND (reference sequence). In DNA, the CDR3 is TGTGCCAGTAGGGGACAGGTTATGAACACTGAAGCTTTCTTT. Encoded protein: CASRGQVMNTEAFF.

This clonotype was seen at least ten times. The rearrangement uses TRBV27 and TRBJ1-1, with 8 bases aligning to TRBD1. Germline V gene lookup returns CDR1 MNHEY and CDR2 SMNVEV (reference sequence). After removal of 6 bases from V and 3 bases from J, the junction contained 9 bases not matched to a gene. CDR3 length equals 15 residues. CDR3 residues: CASRVAGGRDTEAFF. The CDR3 nucleotides are TGTGCCAGCAGGGTCGCAGGGGGCAGGGACACTGAAGCTTTCTTT.

The chain links TRBV13 to TRBJ2-7; TRBD2 matches at 14 bases. The CDR3 totals 16 residues. The V and J ends lost 4 bases and 4 bases, in that order; junction bases with no gene match: 6. Germline CDR1 is PRHDT and CDR2 is FYEKMQ (reference sequence). CDR3 residues: CASSSGLAGGVYEQYF. CDR3 nucleotide sequence: TGTGCCAGCAGCTCCGGACTAGCGGGGGGTGTTTACGAGCAGTACTTC.

The V and J genes are TRBV12-3 or TRBV12-4 and TRBJ1-1; 9 bases fit TRBD1. Trimming cost V 7 bases and J 5 bases; bases outside gene matches: 5. The CDR3 sequence is 13 residues long. The CDR3 reads CASNTGGNTEAFF. The CDR3 coding sequence is TGTGCCAGCAACACAGGGGGCAATACTGAAGCTTTCTTT.

This clonotype occurred many times. This chain connects TRBV6-1 to TRBJ1-5; D might be TRBD1 (6 bases). Germline V gene data show CDR1 as MNHNS and CDR2 as SASEGT. V was shortened by 7 bases and J by 3 bases, with 13 bases between the two germline ends. CDR3 length: 14 amino acids. For the CDR3, the DNA is TGTGCCAGCAATCCGACAGGCCTCAATCAGCCCCAGCATTTT. This encodes CASNPTGLNQPQHF.

The V gene is TRBV6-1, the J gene TRBJ1-5, with D unresolved. Germline-derived CDR1 and CDR2 are MNHNS and SASEGT. This CDR3 is built from 13 residues. The V gene lost 6 bases and the J gene lost 1 base, with 7 bases spanning the gap. The CDR3 loop reads CASSSMSNQPQHF. Here the CDR3 DNA reads TGTGCCAGCAGCTCAATGAGCAATCAGCCCCAGCATTTT.

V is TRBV6-1 and J is TRBJ2-7, with D tentatively TRBD1 or TRBD2 (5 bases each). The CDR3 is 14 amino acids. Trimming took 7 bases from V and 6 from J, leaving 19 bases between them. Germline V lookup: CDR1 MNHNS, CDR2 SASEGT. The DNA for the CDR3 is TGTGCCAGCACCATGAGGGCCAGGGACGGCGAGCAGTACTTC. It yields the protein CASTMRARDGEQYF.

This clonotype occurred a few times. The chain has TRBV20-1 and TRBJ2-7; the D gene could be TRBD1 or TRBD2 (5 bases each). Germline lookup yields CDR1 DFQATT and CDR2 SNEGSKA (reference sequence). V gave up 1 base and J gave up 2 bases, with 9 bases separating them. The CDR3 has 13 residues. CDR3 sequence (DNA): TGCAGTGCTAGAGGGGACGCTCCCTACGAGCAGTACTTC. Translating it yields CSARGDAPYEQYF.

This clonotype was recorded a few times. J is TRBJ2-6 and V is TRBV3-1; the D gene is possibly TRBD1 (5 bases). From germline, CDR1 is LGHDT and CDR2 YNNKEL (reference sequence). The length of the CDR3 is 19 residues. The V gene lost 2 bases and the J gene lost 0 bases, with 17 bases spanning the gap. The CDR3 nucleotides are TGTGCCAGCAGCCAAACCACATGGGGCATCCGCTCTGGGGCCAACGTCCTGACTTTC. Protein sequence: CASSQTTWGIRSGANVLTF.

This sequence joins TRBV29-1 and TRBJ2-7; 11 nucleotides line up with TRBD2. The junction had 4 bases not matched to a gene; V was cut back by 6 bases and J by 6 bases. The CDR3 extends over 12 amino acids. In germline, CDR1 is SQVTM, CDR2 ANQGSEA. The CDR3 nucleotides are TGCAGCGTAGTACTAGCGGGAGTCGAGCAGTACTTC. Translated, it gives CSVVLAGVEQYF.

Worth noting for this clonotype: The CDR3 does not close with the conserved phenylalanine or tryptophan, likely indicating a read error. The chain links TRBV6-2 or TRBV6-3 to TRBJ1-3, with D possibly matching TRBD1 (5 bases). Germline values: CDR1 MNHEY, CDR2 SVGEGT. V lost 0 bases and J lost 2, with 17 bases in between. The CDR3 sequence is 18 residues long. CDR3 DNA: TGTGCCAGCAGTTACTCGGAATTTGTTTGGGGCACTGGAAACACCATATATGTT. This encodes CASSYSEFVWGTGNTIYV.

This clonotype was detected many times. The rearrangement joins TRBV5-5 to TRBJ1-2; tentative D call: TRBD1 (5 bases). The CDR3 is 15 residues long. Germline CDR1 is SGHKS and CDR2 is YYEKEE (reference sequence). Trimming took 3 bases from V and 4 from J, leaving 16 bases between them. CDR3 sequence reads: CASSSGTFEGYGYTF. Written as DNA, the CDR3 is TGTGCCAGCAGCTCCGGGACGTTCGAGGGCTATGGCTACACCTTC.

This clonotype showed up just a few times. This sequence joins TRBV4-1 and TRBJ2-2; a weak D match, TRBD1 (6 bases). The CDR3 has 14 residues. With 3 bases removed from V and 5 bases from J, the gap between germline ends came to 10 bases. Germline V lookup: CDR1 MGHRA, CDR2 YSYEKL. This CDR3 reads CASSQRGTTGELFF. The CDR3 nucleotides are TGCGCCAGCAGCCAGAGGGGGACAACCGGGGAGCTGTTTTTT.

This chain links TRBV9 with TRBJ2-5, with D uncertain. The CDR3 runs to 17 residues. Germline CDR1 reads SGDLS; CDR2 reads YYNGEE. V dropped 0 bases and J dropped 7 bases, with 22 bases sitting between them. CDR3 DNA sequence: TGTGCCAGCAGCGTAGCCCCCACCCCACCCGGCTTTCGGACCCAGTACTTC. Translation: CASSVAPTPPGFRTQYF.

The sample holds many counts of this clonotype. V gene TRBV29-1 combines with J gene TRBJ1-2; the D gene is possibly TRBD1 (5 bases). This CDR3 contains 13 residues. Trimming took 6 bases from V and 4 from J, leaving 15 bases between them. Germline V gives CDR1 SQVTM, CDR2 ANQGSEA. The CDR3 loop is CSVGSVGPYGYTF. As DNA, the CDR3 is TGCAGCGTAGGGTCAGTGGGACCCTATGGCTACACCTTC.

This clonotype was seen many times. The rearrangement joins TRBV11-2 to TRBJ2-7; D might be TRBD2 (5 bases). The germline gives CDR1 SGHAT, CDR2 FQNNGV. V lost 4 bases and J lost 0, with 10 bases in between. The CDR3 runs 14 residues. CDR3 protein: CASSSRTVSYEQYF. CDR3 in DNA: TGTGCCAGCAGCTCGAGGACTGTCTCCTACGAGCAGTACTTC. Full variable domain (remainder filled in from reference TRBV11-2 and TRBJ2-7): EAGVAQSPRYKIIEKRQSVAFWCNPISGHATLYWYQQILGQGPKLLIQFQNNGVVDDSQLPKDRFSAERLKGVDSTLKIQPAKLEDSAVYLCASSSRTVSYEQYFGPGTRLTVT.

This chain joins TRBV28 and TRBJ1-2; D gene uncertain. Looked up from germline, CDR1 is MDHEN and CDR2 is SYDVKM. The CDR3 loop spans 13 amino acids. V gave up 7 bases and J gave up 3 bases, with 12 bases separating them. The CDR3 coding sequence is TGTGCCAGCATCCGGCAGCGATACTATGGCTACACCTTC. It yields the protein CASIRQRYYGYTF.

The chain has TRBV18 and TRBJ1-6; a possible D gene is TRBD1 (6 bases). The CDR3 consists of 16 residues. Germline assignment: CDR1 KGHSH and CDR2 LQKENI. Trimming removed 1 base from V and 7 bases from J, with 14 bases in between. The CDR3 sequence: CASSPRARGGNSPLHF. As DNA, the CDR3 is TGTGCCAGCTCACCACGCGCCAGGGGAGGGAATTCACCCCTCCACTTT.

In its sample, this clonotype was seen many times. This chain links TRBV19 with TRBJ1-2; D is undetermined. In germline, CDR1 is LNHDA, CDR2 SQIVND (reference sequence). Trimming removed 5 bases from V and 4 bases from J, with 11 bases in between. The CDR3 extends over 13 amino acids. CDR3 region: CASSYSGSYGYTF. CDR3 sequence (DNA): TGTGCCAGTAGTTACTCCGGGAGCTATGGCTACACCTTC.